The 17 T cell receptor beta chains given below trace back to one sample, sequenced in a study of cytomegalovirus exposure and HLA in healthy donors. PCR was performed using 60 Vbeta and 13 Jbeta primers. Data came from immunoSEQ multiplex PCR; TCRdb stores just in-frame clones and leaves some out. The data include tens of thousands of clones; the top ten clones carry 15%. Specimen: PBMCs. All receptors derive from a man over 45 in good health and CMV-seropositive.

This CDR3 is CASSPGQGTGELFF. The CDR3 coding sequence is TGCGCCAGCAGCCCCGGACAGGGCACCGGGGAGCTGTTTTTT. The chain combines TRBV5-1 with TRBJ2-2; TRBD1 aligns across 8 bases. The CDR3 runs to 14 residues. Germline V gives CDR1 SGHRS, CDR2 YFSETQ. Trimming cost V 4 bases and J 4 bases; bases outside gene matches: 3.

The chain has TRBV11-1 and TRBJ1-1, with D unclear. The length of the CDR3 is 14 residues. CDR1 is SGHAT and CDR2 is FQDESV in the germline V gene (reference sequence). Trimming left V 5 bases short and J 1 base short, with 11 bases between. The CDR3 loop is CASSLRLRNTEAFF. The CDR3 DNA follows: TGTGCCAGCAGCCTAAGACTGAGGAACACTGAAGCTTTCTTT.

The CDR3 reads CASSDGSRETQYF. The CDR3 DNA follows: TGTGCCAGCAGTGATGGTAGCCGGGAGACCCAGTACTTC. This chain uses TRBV25-1 with TRBJ2-5; D gene uncertain. Germline values: CDR1 MGHDK, CDR2 SYGVNS. Trimming cost V 3 bases and J 5 bases, with 10 bases left between them. The CDR3 sequence is 13 residues long.

The chain uses TRBV15 and TRBJ1-5, with D possibly TRBD1 on 6 matching bases. CDR3 length: 15 amino acids. Germline V CDR1 and CDR2: LNHNV, YYDKDF (reference sequence). The V gene lost 1 base and the J gene lost 0 bases, with 7 bases spanning the gap. CDR3 in amino acids: CATSRGTVSNQPQHF. In nucleotides, the CDR3 is TGTGCCACCAGCAGAGGGACAGTTAGCAATCAGCCCCAGCATTTT.

The rearrangement uses TRBV10-1 and TRBJ2-2, with D perhaps matching TRBD2 (5 bases). The CDR3 contains 14 residues. CDR1 is WNHNN and CDR2 is SYGVQD in the germline V gene (reference sequence). With 1 base removed from V and 8 bases from J, the gap between germline ends came to 11 bases. CDR3 DNA sequence: TGCGCCAGCAGTGAGTTAGTCGGCGGGGGGGAGCTGTTTTTT. Amino acids: CASSELVGGGELFF.

The chain recombines TRBV2 with TRBJ2-2; 11 bases match TRBD2. The CDR3 sequence is 15 residues long. Germline-derived CDR1 and CDR2 are SNHLY and FYNNEI. The junction had 9 bases not matched to a gene; V was cut back by 8 bases and J by 7 bases. CDR3 sequence: CASGVLAGVVGELFF. The CDR3 DNA reads as TGTGCCAGCGGGGTACTAGCGGGAGTGGTCGGGGAGCTGTTTTTT.

The V gene is TRBV5-1, the J gene TRBJ2-3, with unresolved D. Deletions cut 5 bases from V and 0 bases from J, with 7 bases between. The CDR3 has 13 amino acids. The V gene's germline CDR1 is SGHRS and CDR2 YFSETQ. In DNA form, the CDR3 reads TGCGCCAGCAGTGACGGGAGCACAGATACGCAGTATTTT. Translation gives CASSDGSTDTQYF. The complete variable domain, with remaining parts taken from reference TRBV5-1 and TRBJ2-3, reads KAGVTQTPRYLIKTRGQQVTLSCSPISGHRSVSWYQQTPGQGLQFLFEYFSETQRNKGNFPGRFSGRQFSNSRSEMNVSTLELGDSALYLCASSDGSTDTQYFGPGTRLTVL.

The chain employs TRBV11-2 and TRBJ2-5, with D possibly matching TRBD1 (6 bases). Between the trimmed V and J ends, which lost 1 base and 5 bases, there was a span of 11 bases. The V gene's germline CDR1 is SGHAT and CDR2 FQNNGV. The CDR3 is 14 amino acids. The CDR3 loop reads CASSLGQAMETQYF. The CDR3 DNA follows: TGTGCCAGCAGCTTAGGACAGGCCATGGAGACCCAGTACTTC.

V is TRBV7-2 and J is TRBJ2-3; 8 bases fit TRBD2. V lost 5 bases and J lost 0; bases outside the gene matches: 7. The CDR3 spans 16 residues. Germline-derived CDR1 and CDR2 are SGHTA and FQGNSA. This CDR3 reads CASSSWTSSSTDTQYF. DNA for the CDR3: TGTGCCAGCAGCAGCTGGACTAGCTCTAGCACAGATACGCAGTATTTT.

V is TRBV5-6 and J is TRBJ2-3; 8 bases agree with TRBD1. Germline CDR1 reads SGHDT; CDR2 reads YYEEEE. The CDR3 sequence is 16 residues long. Trimming cost V 0 bases and J 0 bases; bases outside gene matches: 3. CDR3 loop: CASSLGTGISTDTQYF. CDR3 DNA: TGTGCCAGCAGCTTGGGGACAGGGATAAGCACAGATACGCAGTATTTT.

The chain has TRBV5-1 and TRBJ1-1; 7 bases map to TRBD1. Germline-derived CDR1 and CDR2 are SGHRS and YFSETQ. V trimming: 3 bases; J trimming: 4 bases; junction bases outside the gene matches: 6. The CDR3 runs 14 residues. DNA for the CDR3: TGCGCCAGCAGCTCCGACAGGGTCAGCACTGAAGCTTTCTTT. Protein product: CASSSDRVSTEAFF.

The gene calls are TRBV10-3 and TRBJ1-2; D ambiguous. The CDR3 runs 15 residues. The germline V gene has CDR1 ENHRY and CDR2 SYGVKD. V was clipped by 8 bases and J by 4 bases, with 20 bases between them. The CDR3 nucleotides read TGTGCCATCTCGGCCACCCCGAGGAACGCCTATGGCTACACCTTC. Encoded protein: CAISATPRNAYGYTF.

The chain couples TRBV30 to TRBJ2-7, with D possibly TRBD2 on 5 matching bases. With 2 bases removed from V and 0 bases from J, the gap between germline ends came to 11 bases. The germline V gene has CDR1 GTSNPN and CDR2 SVGIG (reference sequence). The CDR3 totals 14 residues. CDR3 sequence (DNA): TGTGCCTGGAGTTCAAGCGGAAGCTCCTACGAGCAGTACGTC. Its protein product is CAWSSSGSSYEQYV.

The chain couples TRBV10-2 to TRBJ2-5; maybe TRBD2 (6 bases). Trimming removed 8 bases at V and 5 bases at J, with 15 bases between. CDR3 size: 13 residues. Per the germline V gene, CDR1 is WSHSY and CDR2 is SAAADI. The CDR3 nucleotides read TGCGCCAGCCGGGTGGGAGGAGGTGAGACCCAGTACTTC. It translates to CASRVGGGETQYF.

This chain uses TRBV7-9 with TRBJ1-1; D unclear. From germline, CDR1 is SEHNR and CDR2 FQNEAQ (reference sequence). The CDR3 has 14 amino acids. V lost 3 bases, J lost 6 bases, and 14 bases lay in between. This CDR3 is CASSFSRSESEAFF. The CDR3 DNA follows: TGTGCCAGCAGCTTCTCCAGGTCCGAGTCTGAAGCTTTCTTT.

The gene calls are TRBV9 and TRBJ1-2; tentatively, D is TRBD1 (6 bases). Germline values: CDR1 SGDLS, CDR2 YYNGEE. This CDR3 spans 14 amino acids. V lost 4 bases to trimming and J lost 8 bases, with 18 bases between them. The CDR3 coding sequence is TGTGCCAGCAGCCTGGGTGGGACAAATGGAGGCTACACCTTC. Its protein is CASSLGGTNGGYTF. The entire variable domain, with the rest obtained from reference TRBV9 and TRBJ1-2, is as follows: DSGVTQTPKHLITATGQRVTLRCSPRSGDLSVYWYQQSLDQGLQFLIQYYNGEERAKGNILERFSAQQFPDLHSELNLSSLELGDSALYFCASSLGGTNGGYTFGSGTRLTVV.

This sequence joins TRBV14 and TRBJ1-1; TRBD1 agrees at 8 bases. The V gene end was trimmed by 3 bases and the J gene end by 1 base; junction bases not matched to a gene: 7. This CDR3 spans 16 amino acids. Germline CDR1 and CDR2: SGHDN and FVKESK. The CDR3 loop is CASSHRTGQSNTEAFF. As DNA, the CDR3 is TGTGCCAGCAGCCACCGGACAGGGCAGTCGAACACTGAAGCTTTCTTT.